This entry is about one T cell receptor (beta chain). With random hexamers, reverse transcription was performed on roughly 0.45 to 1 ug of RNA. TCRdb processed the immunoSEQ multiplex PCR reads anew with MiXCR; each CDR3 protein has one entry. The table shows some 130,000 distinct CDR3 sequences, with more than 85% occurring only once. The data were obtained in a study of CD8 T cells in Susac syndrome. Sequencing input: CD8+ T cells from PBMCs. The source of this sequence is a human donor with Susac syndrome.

CDR3 region: CASSQGGGYSAYGYTF. In DNA form, the CDR3 reads TGCGCCAGCAGCCAAGGGGGTGGGTACTCCGCCTATGGCTACACCTTC. The genes are TRBV4-1 and TRBJ1-2, with D uncertain. The germline V and J ends were trimmed by 1 base and 4 bases, with 16 bases remaining between them. From germline, CDR1 is MGHRA and CDR2 YSYEKL. This CDR3 region has 16 residues.